The 13 T cell receptor beta chains given below trace back to one sample, sequenced in a study of molecular identifiers for immune sequencing clone quantification. MiXCR, applied by TCRdb to the PCR reads, yields one record per CDR3 protein. The profile shows 400,000 to 600,000 distinct CDR3 sequences, around 23% of them singletons. Sequencing was performed on naive CD8+ T cells from blood, with Jurkat cell RNA spiked in. Subset defined: FACS-sorted CD8+CD4-CCR7+CD45RA+ naive T cells. These receptors were taken from a human donor in good health. Some libraries in this study had Jurkat cell RNA spiked in.

Regarding this clonotype: This sequence may be a read error, since a much larger clone differs from it by one base. The V call is TRBV11-2, the J call TRBJ1-1; D unclear. The germline V and J ends were trimmed by 0 bases and 4 bases, with 6 bases remaining between them. This CDR3 region has 13 residues. The V gene's germline CDR1 is SGHAT and CDR2 FQNNGV. In DNA, the CDR3 is TGTGCCAGCAGCTTAGAATGGGGCACTGAAGCTTTCTTT. It encodes CASSLEWGTEAFF.

The chain is built from TRBV9 and TRBJ1-3, with TRBD1 as a possible D gene (5 bases). This CDR3 contains 16 residues. Per the germline V gene, CDR1 is SGDLS and CDR2 is YYNGEE. Between the trimmed V and J ends, which lost 0 bases and 0 bases, there was a span of 10 bases. DNA of the CDR3: TGTGCCAGCAGCGTAGGACAGATCCACTCTGGAAACACCATATATTTT. Amino acids: CASSVGQIHSGNTIYF.

The table lists this clonotype with a few counts. The chain combines TRBV20-1 with TRBJ2-7; 7 bases line up with TRBD2. The CDR3 loop spans 12 amino acids. Per the germline V gene, CDR1 is DFQATT and CDR2 is SNEGSKA (reference sequence). The trim removed 3 bases at V and 7 bases at J, leaving 6 bases unmatched. DNA of the CDR3: TGCAGTGCTAGGGGGGAGGGCTGGGAGCAGTACTTC. Encoded protein: CSARGEGWEQYF.

This clonotype was seen repeatedly, ten times or more. V and J are TRBV6-2 or TRBV6-3 and TRBJ1-2; 9 bases agree with TRBD1. This CDR3 comprises 16 residues. V shed 1 base and J 3 bases; nucleotides not matched to a gene: 6. The germline gives CDR1 MNHEY, CDR2 SVGEGT. The CDR3 DNA is TGTGCCAGCAGTTACTTGGACAGGGGATTGGACTATGGCTACACCTTC. It encodes CASSYLDRGLDYGYTF.

This clonotype was seen a few times. The chain is built from TRBV27 and TRBJ1-2, with 8 positions matching TRBD1. The CDR3 has 15 residues. Germline CDR1 is MNHEY and CDR2 is SMNVEV (reference sequence). The trim removed 3 bases at V and 6 bases at J, leaving 9 bases unmatched. The chain's CDR3 is CASSFNGQGQNGYTF. DNA of the CDR3: TGTGCCAGCAGTTTCAACGGACAGGGTCAGAATGGCTACACCTTC.

The chain couples TRBV28 to TRBJ2-7, with unresolved D. Trimming removed 7 bases at V and 0 bases at J, with 13 bases between. The CDR3 has 14 residues. Germline CDR1 MDHEN, CDR2 SYDVKM. CDR3 loop: CASTRHPPSYEQYF. The CDR3 DNA follows: TGTGCCAGCACCCGTCACCCCCCCTCCTACGAGCAGTACTTC.

The sample holds many counts of this clonotype. The chain uses TRBV7-9 and TRBJ1-1; a weak D match, TRBD1 (6 bases). Germline V gives CDR1 SEHNR, CDR2 FQNEAQ (reference sequence). V was cut by 3 bases and J by 5 bases, with 10 bases left in between. The CDR3 extends over 13 amino acids. This CDR3 is CASSFTGSTEAFF. In DNA, the CDR3 is TGTGCCAGCAGCTTTACAGGGAGTACTGAAGCTTTCTTT.

This clonotype has a count of ten or more. The rearrangement uses TRBV28 and TRBJ2-1; D not certain. With 7 bases removed from V and 6 bases from J, the gap between germline ends came to 16 bases. This CDR3 contains 14 residues. Germline CDR1 is MDHEN and CDR2 is SYDVKM. CDR3 loop: CASTLWTPGNEQFF. CDR3 nucleotides: TGTGCCAGCACCTTGTGGACCCCTGGCAATGAGCAGTTCTTC.

CDR3 sequence: CASSFLASGKNIQYF. CDR3 in DNA: TGTGCCAGCAGTTTCTTGGCAAGCGGGAAAAACATTCAGTACTTC. V and J are TRBV6-5 and TRBJ2-4; tentative D call: TRBD2 (6 bases). This CDR3 region has 15 residues. CDR1 and CDR2 (germline): MNHEY, SVGAGI. Trimming pared 4 bases from V and 4 bases from J, leaving 14 bases between.

The chain recombines TRBV6-2 or TRBV6-3 with TRBJ2-2; D is ambiguous. The CDR3 is 14 residues long. The germline CDR1 and CDR2 sequences are MNHEY and SVGEGT. Trimming took 2 bases from V and 4 from J, leaving 8 bases between them. CDR3 DNA sequence: TGTGCCAGCAGTTACCGGCCCAGCACCGGGGAGCTGTTTTTT. This sequence encodes CASSYRPSTGELFF.

Regarding this clonotype: At one end, the junction sequence differs from germline, possibly due to a read error. The CDR3 here is CASSHQEPQYF. The CDR3 nucleotides read TGTGCCAGCAGCCACCAAGAGCCCCAGTACTTC. J is TRBJ2-5 and V is TRBV12-3 or TRBV12-4; D gene uncertain. The CDR3 loop spans 11 amino acids.

The table lists this clonotype with many counts. The chain couples TRBV5-6 to TRBJ1-2; 11 positions match TRBD1. Trimming cost V 4 bases and J 3 bases; bases outside gene matches: 5. The length of the CDR3 is 15 residues. Germline values: CDR1 SGHDT, CDR2 YYEEEE. For the CDR3, the DNA is TGTGCCAGCAGCCCGGGACAGGGGGGAGACTATGGCTACACCTTC. It yields the protein CASSPGQGGDYGYTF.

This clonotype was seen a few times. CDR3 sequence: CASSEGRTSGNTIYF. DNA for the CDR3: TGTGCCAGCAGTGAAGGGAGGACCTCTGGAAACACCATATATTTT. The chain carries TRBV6-1 and TRBJ1-3; the D is unclear. The ends were cut back, 1 base at V and 0 bases at J, with 7 bases in the middle. The CDR3 consists of 15 residues. Germline CDR1 is MNHNS and CDR2 is SASEGT.